The source of this T cell receptor (beta chain) is a study of cytotoxic CD8 clonotypes in ibrutinib-treated CLL. Study summary: On average, about 97,000 productive rearrangements and just over 250,000 productive templates per sample. Overall study findings and caveats: An increase in clonality occurred at ibrutinib response, followed by a return toward baseline at progression. Baseline clonality, higher than in age-matched healthy donors, tracked circulating CD8+ T-cell counts.

Of note for this clone: The antigen is not known.

Sequencing used immunoSEQ multiplex PCR; TCRdb keeps in-frame clones, though not all of them. The sample includes 200,000 or so clones, 70% to 75% of them seen just once. Germline V gene data show CDR1 as SGDLS and CDR2 as YYNGEE. The CDR3 spans 16 residues. V was clipped by 0 bases and J by 6 bases, with 15 bases between them. The TCR comes from a human donor with chronic lymphocytic leukemia. This sequence joins TRBV9 and TRBJ2-2; maybe TRBD2 (7 bases). Material: PBMCs, obtained after 12 months of ibrutinib treatment. CDR3 nucleotide sequence: TGTGCCAGCAGCGTAGATCCCGGGGGGCTGGCCGGGGAGCTGTTTTTT. Translating gives CASSVDPGGLAGELFF.